The sequence of this T cell receptor beta chain was determined in a study of cytomegalovirus exposure and HLA in healthy donors. Study-wide points: TCR beta sequences reportedly predicted most subjects' HLA-A and HLA-B alleles accurately.

PCR employed 60 Vbeta and 13 Jbeta primers. Repertoires were generated with immunoSEQ multiplex PCR, while TCRdb's copy carries only in-frame clones and drops some. Of 100,000 or so clones listed, 60% to 85% are singletons. This clone has only a few counts. Antigen unknown. CDR3 length equals 15 residues. CDR1 ENHRY and CDR2 SYGVKD come from the germline V gene. V was clipped by 6 bases and J by 6 bases, with 20 bases between them. The specimen sequenced was PBMCs. The origin of this receptor is a male donor in good health and CMV-seronegative. The V gene is TRBV10-3, the J gene TRBJ1-1, with a weak D call TRBD1 (5 bases). The CDR3 DNA reads TGTGCCATCAGCCCCGGGGAGGGACTCCAGGCTGAAGCTTTCTTT. Its translation is CAISPGEGLQAEAFF.